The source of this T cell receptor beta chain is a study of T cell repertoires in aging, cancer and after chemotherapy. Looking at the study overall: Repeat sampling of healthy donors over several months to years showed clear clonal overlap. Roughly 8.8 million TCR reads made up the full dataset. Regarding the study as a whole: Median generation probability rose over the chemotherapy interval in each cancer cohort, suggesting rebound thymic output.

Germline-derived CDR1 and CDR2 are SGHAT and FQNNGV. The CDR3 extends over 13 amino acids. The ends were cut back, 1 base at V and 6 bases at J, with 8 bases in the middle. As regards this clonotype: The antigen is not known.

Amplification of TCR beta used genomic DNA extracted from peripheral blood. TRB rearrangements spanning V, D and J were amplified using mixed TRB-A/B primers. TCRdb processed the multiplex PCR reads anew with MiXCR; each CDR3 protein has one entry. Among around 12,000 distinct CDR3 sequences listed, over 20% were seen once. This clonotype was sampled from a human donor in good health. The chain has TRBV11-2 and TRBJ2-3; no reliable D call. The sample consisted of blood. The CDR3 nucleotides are TGTGCCAGCAGCTTAGTACTGGGGGATACGCAGTATTTT. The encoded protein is CASSLVLGDTQYF.